What follows are 28 T cell receptor beta chains derived from one specimen sequenced in a study of blood T cell repertoires in COVID-19. Profiling relied on immunoSEQ multiplex PCR, and the TCRdb table lists in-frame clones only, not all of them. The sample has 150,000 or so clones; around 83% are singletons. Sequencing was performed on peripheral blood. These receptors originate from a human donor in a cohort sampled during active COVID-19.

The V and J genes are TRBV6-1 and TRBJ1-1, with a possible D match to TRBD1 (6 bases). Trimming left V 3 bases short and J 5 bases short, with 16 bases between. Germline V gives CDR1 MNHNS, CDR2 SASEGT. CDR3 size: 15 residues. DNA of the CDR3: TGTGCCAGCAGTGAGATTCCACAGGGAGGGACTGAAGCTTTCTTT. Its translation: CASSEIPQGGTEAFF.

Only a few counts were recorded for this clone. This rearrangement joins TRBV7-3 to TRBJ2-1; 9 nucleotides line up with TRBD2. The CDR3 runs 20 residues. Germline trimming cut 5 bases from V and 3 bases from J; bases unmatched to any gene: 20. The germline V gene has CDR1 SGHTA and CDR2 FQGTGA. The DNA of the CDR3 is TGTGCCAGCAGCCCAAGAACCGGGCTAGCGGGAAGGCCCATCTACAATGAGCAGTTCTTC. It specifies CASSPRTGLAGRPIYNEQFF.

A note on this clone: Other DNA sequences within the sample encode an identical CDR3. The CDR3 bases are TGTGCCAGCTCACCCCAGGGGGACACTGAAGCTTTCTTT. Translation: CASSPQGDTEAFF. This chain joins TRBV18 and TRBJ1-1, with TRBD1 matching 7 bases. The CDR3 loop spans 13 amino acids. Per germline, CDR1 KGHSH and CDR2 LQKENI. Unmatched junction bases numbered 1, after V lost 3 bases and J lost 3 bases.

This clone was found once. The chain links TRBV25-1 to TRBJ2-7; D unclear. V lost 1 base to trimming and J lost 4 bases, with 8 bases between them. The CDR3 loop spans 13 amino acids. Germline V lookup: CDR1 MGHDK, CDR2 SYGVNS. This CDR3 is CASSEFGGYEQYF. The CDR3 nucleotides are TGTGCCAGCAGTGAATTCGGCGGTTACGAGCAGTACTTC.

This clone has just one count. The V call is TRBV18, the J call TRBJ2-2; 7 bases are a match to TRBD2. The germline V gene has CDR1 KGHSH and CDR2 LQKENI. CDR3 length: 16 residues. J was trimmed by 7 bases and V by 5 bases; bases with no gene match: 13. The CDR3 reads CASSSGASSRIGELFF. The CDR3 bases are TGTGCCAGCTCAAGCGGGGCGAGCTCCAGGATCGGGGAGCTGTTTTTT.

The rearrangement links TRBV16 to TRBJ2-7, with 8 bases that match TRBD1. There are 14 residues in the CDR3. After removal of 3 bases from V and 6 bases from J, the junction contained 7 bases not matched to a gene. Germline CDR1 is KGHSY and CDR2 is FQNENV. The CDR3 DNA sequence: TGTGCCAGCAGCCAGCCAGGGGGCGGAGGCGAGCAGTACTTC. Translating gives CASSQPGGGGEQYF.

The rearrangement links TRBV12-3 or TRBV12-4 to TRBJ2-7; 9 bases are shared with TRBD2. The V gene end was trimmed by 7 bases and the J gene end by 7 bases; junction bases not matched to a gene: 5. The length of the CDR3 is 12 residues. The CDR3 is CASTLAGREQYF. The CDR3 region has the DNA TGTGCCAGCACCCTAGCGGGACGGGAGCAGTACTTC.

The chain carries TRBV20-1 and TRBJ2-2, with D tentatively TRBD2 (6 bases). Between the trimmed V and J ends, which lost 3 bases and 5 bases, there was a span of 16 bases. Germline values: CDR1 DFQATT, CDR2 SNEGSKA (reference sequence). There are 15 residues in the CDR3. The CDR3 sequence is CSASLGGIGTGELFF. The CDR3 DNA reads as TGCAGTGCTAGTTTGGGGGGAATTGGAACCGGGGAGCTGTTTTTT.

This sequence joins TRBV5-1 and TRBJ2-1; the D is unclear. Deletions cut 0 bases from V and 7 bases from J, with 5 bases between. This CDR3 comprises 12 residues. Germline CDR1 and CDR2: SGHRS and YFSETQ. The CDR3 loop reads CASSLDGNEQFF. The CDR3 nucleotides are TGCGCCAGCAGCTTGGACGGTAATGAGCAGTTCTTC. The whole variable domain, remainder taken from reference TRBV5-1 and TRBJ2-1, is KAGVTQTPRYLIKTRGQQVTLSCSPISGHRSVSWYQQTPGQGLQFLFEYFSETQRNKGNFPGRFSGRQFSNSRSEMNVSTLELGDSALYLCASSLDGNEQFFGPGTRLTVL.

This clone has only one observation. The J gene is TRBJ2-7, the V gene TRBV18, with 7 bases aligning to TRBD1. Germline values: CDR1 KGHSH, CDR2 LQKENI. This CDR3 contains 16 residues. V trimming: 2 bases; J trimming: 1 base; junction bases outside the gene matches: 8. CDR3 bases: TGTGCCAGCTCACCAAGGGGGCAGACAATTTCCTACGAGCAGTACTTC. Translated: CASSPRGQTISYEQYF.

This clone was counted once. The V call is TRBV7-8, the J call TRBJ1-5; maybe TRBD1 (6 bases). Germline-derived CDR1 and CDR2 are SGHVS and FQNEAQ. This CDR3 region has 16 residues. V was shortened by 3 bases and J by 0 bases, with 12 bases between the two germline ends. CDR3 protein: CASSFGTPYSNQPQHF. CDR3 sequence (DNA): TGTGCCAGCAGCTTCGGGACACCCTATAGCAATCAGCCCCAGCATTTT.

This clone has only one observation. This rearrangement joins TRBV11-2 to TRBJ2-1; a possible D gene is TRBD2 (5 bases). Germline CDR1 SGHAT, CDR2 FQNNGV. The CDR3 is 15 amino acids. Trimming removed 3 bases at V and 2 bases at J, with 11 bases between. The CDR3 here is CASSLLPGTYNEQFF. The DNA of the CDR3 is TGTGCCAGCAGCTTGCTCCCCGGGACCTACAATGAGCAGTTCTTC.

CDR3 nucleotides: TGTGCCAGCAGCGAGAGCCCCCAGGTGGGACAGGGTAACCCTGAAGCTTTCTTT. This sequence encodes CASSESPQVGQGNPEAFF. This sequence joins TRBV9 and TRBJ1-1; 9 bases fit TRBD1. The CDR3 is made up of 18 amino acids. V shed 3 bases, J shed 6 bases, and the junction held 18 bases outside the gene matches. Germline V gene sequence: CDR1 SGDLS, CDR2 YYNGEE. Using reference TRBV9 and TRBJ1-1 for the parts outside the CDR3, the full variable domain is DSGVTQTPKHLITATGQRVTLRCSPRSGDLSVYWYQQSLDQGLQFLIQYYNGEERAKGNILERFSAQQFPDLHSELNLSSLELGDSALYFCASSESPQVGQGNPEAFFGQGTRLTVV.

The chain employs TRBV7-2 and TRBJ2-7, with TRBD1 matching 8 bases. J lost 6 bases, V lost 1 base, and 5 bases had no gene match. The germline V gene has CDR1 SGHTA and CDR2 FQGNSA. This CDR3 has 14 residues. CDR3 amino acids: CASSLGTGSFEQYF. CDR3 nucleotides: TGTGCCAGCAGCTTAGGGACAGGGTCATTCGAGCAGTACTTC.

This rearrangement joins TRBV19 to TRBJ1-2, with 9 bases that match TRBD1. Trimming cost V 9 bases and J 7 bases; bases outside gene matches: 12. This CDR3 is 14 amino acids long. In germline, CDR1 is LNHDA, CDR2 SQIVND (reference sequence). CDR3 loop: CASQKGDRGTGYTF. As DNA, the CDR3 is TGTGCCAGCCAAAAGGGTGACAGGGGGACTGGCTACACCTTC. The full variable domain, its missing parts supplied by reference TRBV19 and TRBJ1-2, is DGGITQSPKYLFRKEGQNVTLSCEQNLNHDAMYWYRQDPGQGLRLIYYSQIVNDFQKGDIAEGYSVSREKKESFPLTVTSAQKNPTAFYLCASQKGDRGTGYTFGSGTRLTVV.

V is TRBV7-2 and J is TRBJ2-1; 11 bases are shared with TRBD2. The CDR3 spans 17 residues. Germline loops: CDR1 SGHTA, CDR2 FQGNSA. The junction had 8 bases not matched to a gene; V was cut back by 0 bases and J by 7 bases. Here the CDR3 DNA reads TGTGCCAGCAGCTTAGCACTAGCGGGAGCTTCGGGGAATGAGCAGTTCTTC. Translating gives CASSLALAGASGNEQFF.

This clone came up once. This chain uses TRBV7-2 with TRBJ2-2; D not resolved. V was pared by 6 bases and J by 2 bases, with 16 bases between. The CDR3 contains 16 residues. Germline V gene sequence: CDR1 SGHTA, CDR2 FQGNSA. The CDR3 bases are TGTGCCAGCAGACCCGACTCCTACGGAAACACCGGGGAGCTGTTTTTT. This translates into CASRPDSYGNTGELFF.

V and J are TRBV7-2 and TRBJ2-7, with 10 bases aligning to TRBD2. The J segment lost 5 bases and the V segment lost 6 bases, leaving 7 bases of the junction unmatched. The CDR3 length is 14 residues. Per the germline V gene, CDR1 is SGHTA and CDR2 is FQGNSA. The CDR3 sequence is CASSPSGSVDEQYF. In DNA, the CDR3 is TGTGCCAGCAGTCCTAGCGGGAGCGTCGACGAGCAGTACTTC.

The V and J genes are TRBV5-1 and TRBJ1-5; perhaps TRBD1 as D (6 bases). The V end was cut by 0 bases, the J end by 4 bases, with 14 bases between. The CDR3 is 16 residues long. Germline CDR1 is SGHRS and CDR2 is YFSETQ. CDR3 in DNA: TGCGCCAGCAGCTTGGATGGGGACATCTTAAATCAGCCCCAGCATTTT. Its translation is CASSLDGDILNQPQHF.

The rearrangement links TRBV7-2 to TRBJ2-3; D is possibly TRBD2 (6 bases). The length of the CDR3 is 15 residues. Deletions cut 5 bases from V and 0 bases from J, with 12 bases between. Per germline, CDR1 SGHTA and CDR2 FQGNSA. The CDR3 DNA sequence: TGTGCCAGCAGCAGAACGAGCGGGAGCACAGATACGCAGTATTTT. This translates into CASSRTSGSTDTQYF.

V is TRBV19 and J is TRBJ2-1; TRBD1 agrees at 9 bases. CDR3 length: 14 amino acids. The J segment lost 7 bases and the V segment lost 5 bases, leaving 6 bases of the junction unmatched. The germline V gene has CDR1 LNHDA and CDR2 SQIVND (reference sequence). The CDR3 DNA reads TGTGCCAGTAGTCGACAGGGGGTCACTAATGAGCAGTTCTTC. Encoded protein: CASSRQGVTNEQFF.

The chain employs TRBV28 and TRBJ1-5; 8 bases match TRBD1. Germline-derived CDR1 and CDR2 are MDHEN and SYDVKM. This CDR3 has 16 residues. V lost 2 bases, J lost 4 bases, and 7 bases stayed unmatched. The CDR3: CASSLADRGLNQPQHF. The DNA of the CDR3 is TGTGCCAGCAGTTTAGCTGACAGGGGACTTAATCAGCCCCAGCATTTT.

V is TRBV6-6 and J is TRBJ2-2; 10 bases align to TRBD1. The ends lost 5 bases at V and 4 bases at J; junction bases unmatched: 4. CDR3 length equals 15 residues. From germline, CDR1 is MNHNY and CDR2 SVGAGI (reference sequence). The CDR3 DNA reads as TGTGCCAGCAGTCTAGACAGGGGGCCCACCGGGGAGCTGTTTTTT. Amino acids: CASSLDRGPTGELFF.

The V and J genes are TRBV5-4 and TRBJ2-7; 7 bases line up with TRBD2. The trim removed 4 bases at V and 6 bases at J, leaving 7 bases unmatched. Germline CDR1 reads SGHNT; CDR2 reads YYREEE (reference sequence). This CDR3 is built from 13 residues. The CDR3 DNA follows: TGTGCCAGCAGCAGGGAGGGATTGGGCGAGCAGTACTTC. This translates into CASSREGLGEQYF.

The gene calls are TRBV7-9 and TRBJ2-7; D perhaps matches TRBD1 (6 bases). The CDR3 is 15 residues long. Trimming shortened V by 1 base and J by 3 bases, and 13 bases separated the two germline ends. The germline gives CDR1 SEHNR, CDR2 FQNEAQ (reference sequence). The DNA of the CDR3 is TGTGCCAGCAGCTTAGTGGCCAGGGGAGTCTACGAGCAGTACTTC. This gives the protein CASSLVARGVYEQYF.

The chain employs TRBV6-1 and TRBJ2-3; D is possibly TRBD1 (6 bases). The V and J ends lost 1 base and 6 bases respectively, with 17 bases between them. Germline V gene sequence: CDR1 MNHNS, CDR2 SASEGT. CDR3 length equals 16 residues. The CDR3 spells CASSEGLARGADTQYF. The CDR3 DNA is TGTGCCAGCAGTGAAGGCTTGGCCAGGGGAGCGGATACGCAGTATTTT.

This chain connects TRBV15 to TRBJ1-5; D is perhaps TRBD1 (6 bases). Looked up from germline, CDR1 is LNHNV and CDR2 is YYDKDF (reference sequence). The V and J ends lost 3 bases and 9 bases respectively, with 9 bases between them. This CDR3 region has 12 residues. The CDR3 reads CATSREQGPQHF. CDR3 sequence (DNA): TGTGCCACCAGCAGGGAACAGGGGCCCCAGCATTTT.

This chain links TRBV18 with TRBJ1-2; D is unclear. Deletions cut 3 bases from V and 4 bases from J, with 18 bases between. This CDR3 is built from 16 residues. The germline gives CDR1 KGHSH, CDR2 LQKENI. The CDR3 loop is CASSPDGLTSGYGYTF. DNA for the CDR3: TGTGCCAGCTCACCCGATGGACTGACCTCCGGCTATGGCTACACCTTC.